These 21 T cell receptor beta chains were sequenced from one sample in a study of cytomegalovirus exposure and HLA in healthy donors. PCR amplification relied on 60 Vbeta primers (plus 13 Jbeta primers). Here immunoSEQ multiplex PCR was the method, and the copy in TCRdb shows in-frame clones only, minus some. The sample consists of around 64,000 clones, 60% to 80% of them appearing once. Sequences were obtained from PBMCs. The source of these receptors is a woman in her twenties or thirties in good health and CMV-seropositive.

This clone was recorded a few times. The chain links TRBV5-4 to TRBJ2-1; 7 bases fit TRBD2. Trimming removed 3 bases from V and 0 bases from J; junction bases left unmatched: 3. Per the germline V gene, CDR1 is SGHNT and CDR2 is YYREEE (reference sequence). This CDR3 region has 15 residues. The CDR3 bases are TGTGCCAGCAGCTCGGGAGGTATCTCCTACAATGAGCAGTTCTTC. This codes for CASSSGGISYNEQFF. The complete variable domain, with remaining parts taken from reference TRBV5-4 and TRBJ2-1, reads ETGVTQSPTHLIKTRGQQVTLRCSSQSGHNTVSWYQQALGQGPQFIFQYYREEENGRGNFPPRFSGLQFPNYSSELNVNALELDDSALYLCASSSGGISYNEQFFGPGTRLTVL.

J is TRBJ2-3 and V is TRBV6-6; no firm D call. This CDR3 is 15 amino acids long. V dropped 6 bases and J dropped 2 bases, with 15 bases sitting between them. Germline values: CDR1 MNHNY, CDR2 SVGAGI (reference sequence). The CDR3 region has the DNA TGTGCCAGCAGCCAGCGTAAGTTCCCCACAGATACGCAGTATTTT. Encoded protein: CASSQRKFPTDTQYF.

This clone was observed a handful of times. CDR3 coding DNA: TGTGCCAGCAGCTACAACAATGAGCAGTTCTTC. This encodes CASSYNNEQFF. The rearrangement joins TRBV7-9 to TRBJ2-1; no firm D call. The CDR3 length is 11 residues. V shed 4 bases and J shed 5 bases, with 3 bases lying between them. The germline V gene encodes CDR1 SEHNR and CDR2 FQNEAQ (reference sequence).

This clone was seen once. CDR3 DNA: TGTGCCAGTAGTATGACGGACACAGAGTTGTCGCGCCCGACCCAGCCCCAGCATTTT. Translating it yields CASSMTDTELSRPTQPQHF. This chain uses TRBV19 with TRBJ1-5; tentatively, D is TRBD1 (5 bases). The V gene's germline CDR1 is LNHDA and CDR2 SQIVND (reference sequence). Trimming removed 3 bases at V and 7 bases at J, with 28 bases between. The CDR3 loop spans 19 amino acids.

The chain links TRBV7-2 to TRBJ2-7; the D gene is possibly TRBD1 (6 bases). CDR1 is SGHTA, CDR2 FQGNSA, per germline. CDR3 length equals 14 residues. V lost 3 bases to trimming and J lost 2 bases, with 11 bases between them. The DNA of the CDR3 is TGTGCCAGCAGCTTGGGGGCTCAAACCTACGAGCAGTACTTC. Translated: CASSLGAQTYEQYF.

This chain links TRBV30 with TRBJ1-6; D ambiguous. This CDR3 has 14 residues. With 4 bases removed from V and 5 bases from J, the gap between germline ends came to 12 bases. Germline lookup yields CDR1 GTSNPN and CDR2 SVGIG (reference sequence). CDR3: CAWTTQSHNSPLHF. The CDR3 DNA is TGTGCCTGGACCACCCAGTCCCATAATTCACCCCTCCACTTT. Full variable domain (outside the CDR3, taken from reference TRBV30 and TRBJ1-6): SQTIHQWPATLVQPVGSPLSLECTVEGTSNPNLYWYRQAAGRGLQLLFYSVGIGQISSEVPQNLSASRPQDRQFILSSKKLLLSDSGFYLCAWTTQSHNSPLHFGNGTRLTVT.

The rearrangement links TRBV6-5 to TRBJ2-3, with TRBD2 identical over 10 bases. V lost 5 bases and J lost 3; bases outside the gene matches: 5. The CDR3 is 15 residues long. Germline V CDR1 and CDR2: MNHEY, SVGAGI. Written as DNA, the CDR3 is TGTGCCAGCAGTCCTGGACTAGCGGAGACAGATACGCAGTATTTT. Its translation: CASSPGLAETDTQYF.

This clone turned up a few times. The V and J genes are TRBV6-1 and TRBJ2-1; TRBD1 might be the D (5 bases). The CDR3 consists of 13 residues. Germline CDR1 MNHNS, CDR2 SASEGT. V lost 6 bases and J lost 4, with 10 bases in between. CDR3 sequence: CASSAQGYNEQFF. The CDR3 DNA sequence: TGTGCCAGCAGCGCCCAGGGATACAATGAGCAGTTCTTC.

V and J are TRBV6-5 and TRBJ1-5; D call uncertain. Germline V gene lookup returns CDR1 MNHEY and CDR2 SVGAGI. V lost 3 bases to trimming and J lost 7 bases, with 10 bases between them. This CDR3 region has 13 residues. This chain's CDR3 is CASSYLGDQPQHF. The CDR3 DNA follows: TGTGCCAGCAGTTATCTGGGAGACCAGCCCCAGCATTTT.

The V and J genes are TRBV7-8 and TRBJ2-1; D gene uncertain. Trimming pared 9 bases from V and 2 bases from J, leaving 11 bases between. The germline CDR1 and CDR2 sequences are SGHVS and FQNEAQ. CDR3 length: 13 residues. CDR3 protein: CASIGVAYNEQFF. CDR3 bases: TGTGCCAGTATAGGAGTGGCCTACAATGAGCAGTTCTTC.

In its sample, this clone was seen once. The chain is built from TRBV7-2 and TRBJ2-7; D is unclear. Germline CDR1 SGHTA, CDR2 FQGNSA. V was cut by 8 bases and J by 0 bases, with 14 bases left in between. The CDR3 has 14 residues. The CDR3 loop is CASVSTPSSYEQYF. The CDR3, as DNA: TGTGCCAGCGTCTCGACTCCCAGCTCCTACGAGCAGTACTTC.

The J gene is TRBJ1-1, the V gene TRBV28, with D perhaps matching TRBD1 (5 bases). Trimming took off 4 bases at V and 1 base at J, with 16 bases between the two ends. Per germline, CDR1 MDHEN and CDR2 SYDVKM. The CDR3 extends over 16 amino acids. CDR3: CASSSPRSGRNTEAFF. CDR3 DNA sequence: TGTGCCAGCAGTTCCCCGAGGTCAGGGCGGAACACTGAAGCTTTCTTT.

The chain combines TRBV7-9 with TRBJ1-5; 8 nucleotides align to TRBD1. Germline values: CDR1 SEHNR, CDR2 FQNEAQ (reference sequence). The CDR3 has 18 amino acids. The junction had 14 bases not matched to a gene; V was cut back by 5 bases and J by 2 bases. CDR3 DNA: TGTGCCAGCAGCCAAGGACAGGGAATGGGTCATGGCAATCAGCCCCAGCATTTT. This translates into CASSQGQGMGHGNQPQHF.

This CDR3 is CASSLGQNTGELFF. DNA of the CDR3: TGTGCCAGCAGCTTGGGACAGAACACCGGGGAGCTGTTTTTT. The chain links TRBV11-2 to TRBJ2-2, with a weak D call TRBD1 (6 bases). Germline loops: CDR1 SGHAT, CDR2 FQNNGV. The CDR3 loop spans 14 amino acids. Trimming shortened V by 3 bases and J by 1 base, and 6 bases separated the two germline ends. The entire variable domain, with the rest obtained from reference TRBV11-2 and TRBJ2-2, is as follows: EAGVAQSPRYKIIEKRQSVAFWCNPISGHATLYWYQQILGQGPKLLIQFQNNGVVDDSQLPKDRFSAERLKGVDSTLKIQPAKLEDSAVYLCASSLGQNTGELFFGEGSRLTVL.

The rearrangement links TRBV28 to TRBJ1-1; D gene ambiguous. V dropped 8 bases and J dropped 3 bases, with 4 bases sitting between them. Germline V gene lookup returns CDR1 MDHEN and CDR2 SYDVKM. CDR3 length equals 10 residues. As DNA, the CDR3 is TGTGCCAGCGGCTACACTGAAGCTTTCTTT. It is translated as CASGYTEAFF.

This chain joins TRBV5-1 and TRBJ2-1; D might be TRBD2 (6 bases). Trimming removed 7 bases at V and 8 bases at J, with 19 bases between. CDR1 and CDR2 (germline): SGHRS, YFSETQ. The CDR3 length is 14 residues. The CDR3 here is CASHGTLIGDEQFF. The CDR3 nucleotides are TGCGCCAGCCACGGGACTTTAATCGGAGATGAGCAGTTCTTC.

The chain has TRBV28 and TRBJ2-7; unclear D gene. The V gene's germline CDR1 is MDHEN and CDR2 SYDVKM. The CDR3 spans 14 residues. The V end lost 3 bases, the J end lost 1 base, and 10 bases lay between the germline ends. The CDR3 DNA reads as TGTGCCAGCAGTTTCAAGCGATTTTCCTACGAGCAGTACTTC. Its protein is CASSFKRFSYEQYF.

The J gene is TRBJ1-1, the V gene TRBV5-1; D is unresolved. The CDR3 spans 14 residues. The V end lost 4 bases, the J end lost 0 bases, and 10 bases lay between the germline ends. CDR1 is SGHRS, CDR2 YFSETQ, per germline. DNA for the CDR3: TGCGCCAGCAGCCCCCGTGAGTTGAACACTGAAGCTTTCTTT. Its translation is CASSPRELNTEAFF.

The V and J genes are TRBV30 and TRBJ2-5, with 14 bases lining up with TRBD2. The J call may not be correct, given that the DNA end is closer to TRBJ2-7. The CDR3 totals 16 residues. Germline V lookup: CDR1 GTSNPN, CDR2 SVGIG (reference sequence). The CDR3 nucleotides read TGTGCCTGGAGTGTACGGACTAGCGGGAGGTTCTACGAGCAGTACTTC. This gives the protein CAWSVRTSGRFYEQYF.

V and J are TRBV7-2 and TRBJ2-1; TRBD2 matches 12 bases. The CDR3 is made up of 19 amino acids. In germline, CDR1 is SGHTA, CDR2 FQGNSA. J was trimmed by 5 bases and V by 0 bases; bases with no gene match: 11. This chain's CDR3 is CASSLAPPLAGGPDNEQFF. The DNA for the CDR3 is TGTGCCAGCAGCTTAGCGCCCCCGCTAGCGGGAGGGCCAGACAATGAGCAGTTCTTC.

This chain links TRBV10-3 with TRBJ1-1; possibly TRBD1 for D (6 bases). The germline V gene has CDR1 ENHRY and CDR2 SYGVKD. The CDR3 has 14 amino acids. Trimming stripped 4 bases from V and 1 base from J, with 10 bases between. For the CDR3, the DNA is TGTGCCATCAGTGCATTACAGGGGAACACTGAAGCTTTCTTT. Translating it yields CAISALQGNTEAFF.